This T cell receptor beta chain was sequenced in a study of shared clonotypes between healthy human individuals. The assay used deep level. Unsorted PBMC replicate PCRs drew on around 280 ng DNA, representing some 32,000 T cell genomes. Repertoires were generated with immunoSEQ multiplex PCR, while TCRdb's copy carries only in-frame clones and drops some. This table has more than 450,000 clones, around 79% appearing once. V lost 4 bases, J lost 6 bases, and 13 bases lay in between. The V gene's germline CDR1 is LNHDA and CDR2 SQIVND (reference sequence). The CDR3 contains 13 residues. General study results and limits: The genetic and exposure-history diversity represented was limited by few donors. Sampling used blood alone; tissue repertoires probably differ.

This clone has more than one count but fewer than ten. Antigen: not known. The source of this sequence is a woman in her forties in good health. Some clones in this sample may be carry-over from other donors' samples. The chain recombines TRBV19 with TRBJ2-7; D not resolved. What was sequenced was PBMCs. CDR3 nucleotides: TGTGCCAGTAGTAAGGGATTCCGCAGCGAGCAGTACTTC. This gives the protein CASSKGFRSEQYF.